These 31 T cell receptor beta chains came from one sample sequenced in a study of response to subunit inactivated influenza vaccine. TCRdb reprocessed the RT-PCR reads via MiXCR and lists one record per CDR3 protein. The table records around 250,000 distinct CDR3 sequences, 12% of them present only once. The source was non-naive T cells sorted from PBMCs, collected about 14 days before vaccination. The source is a man in his fifties who received an inactivated influenza vaccine.

The rearrangement joins TRBV12-3 or TRBV12-4 to TRBJ1-1; D not resolved. The CDR3 loop spans 13 amino acids. The ends were cut back, 5 bases at V and 11 bases at J, with 18 bases in the middle. CDR3 DNA: TGTGCCAGCAGTCGTGACGGCCTTAGGGTGGCTTTCTTT. Translation: CASSRDGLRVAFF.

This clonotype was seen more than once but under ten times. The V gene is TRBV6-5, the J gene TRBJ2-7; 10 bases line up with TRBD2. This CDR3 contains 14 residues. Unmatched junction bases numbered 7, after V lost 5 bases and J lost 6 bases. Germline CDR1 reads MNHEY; CDR2 reads SVGAGI. The CDR3 region is CASSNKREGGEQYF. In nucleotides, the CDR3 is TGTGCCAGCAGTAACAAGCGGGAGGGGGGCGAGCAGTACTTC.

This clonotype came up a few times. The chain recombines TRBV7-2 with TRBJ1-1; D call uncertain. CDR3 length: 14 residues. Trimming took 0 bases from V and 1 from J, leaving 6 bases between them. Germline CDR1 SGHTA, CDR2 FQGNSA. The CDR3 region has the DNA TGTGCCAGCAGCTTAGCACAGAAGAACACTGAAGCTTTCTTT. It encodes CASSLAQKNTEAFF.

The genes are TRBV7-3 and TRBJ2-7; D not certain. Germline CDR1 reads SGHTA; CDR2 reads FQGTGA. The CDR3 loop spans 13 amino acids. V was cut by 2 bases and J by 3 bases, with 8 bases left in between. The CDR3 reads CASSLGKGYEQYF. The CDR3 region has the DNA TGTGCCAGCAGCTTAGGCAAAGGCTACGAGCAGTACTTC.

The chain employs TRBV10-2 and TRBJ1-1; D unresolved. Germline V gene data show CDR1 as WSHSY and CDR2 as SAAADI. The CDR3 extends over 13 amino acids. The V end lost 4 bases, the J end lost 4 bases, and 10 bases lay between the germline ends. DNA for the CDR3: TGCGCCAGCAGTGTAGGGAAGATCACTGAAGCTTTCTTT. Translation: CASSVGKITEAFF.

This clonotype was recorded a few times. The genes are TRBV12-3 or TRBV12-4 and TRBJ2-7; D tentatively fits TRBD1 or TRBD2 (5 bases each). V lost 5 bases, J lost 0 bases, and 5 bases lay in between. The CDR3 contains 12 residues. The CDR3 loop is CASSGTSYEQYF. The CDR3, as DNA: TGTGCCAGCAGTGGGACCTCCTACGAGCAGTACTTC.

This clonotype was counted a few times. The CDR3: CAISTDRDGNTGELFF. CDR3 coding DNA: TGTGCCATCTCAACGGACAGGGATGGGAACACCGGGGAGCTGTTTTTT. The chain joins TRBV10-3 to TRBJ2-2; 8 nucleotides line up with TRBD1. Germline CDR1 is ENHRY and CDR2 is SYGVKD. V lost 8 bases, J lost 1 base, and 9 bases stayed unmatched. This CDR3 spans 16 amino acids.

The chain has TRBV28 and TRBJ2-2; 8 positions agree with TRBD1. The CDR3 runs to 16 residues. Trimming removed 5 bases from V and 6 bases from J; junction bases left unmatched: 11. In germline, CDR1 is MDHEN, CDR2 SYDVKM. The CDR3 spells CASSTRTGYVAGELFF. The CDR3 coding sequence is TGTGCCAGCAGTACAAGGACAGGGTACGTCGCCGGGGAGCTGTTTTTT.

The chain links TRBV9 to TRBJ2-3, with a possible D match to TRBD2 (5 bases). This CDR3 contains 16 residues. In germline, CDR1 is SGDLS, CDR2 YYNGEE. V lost 0 bases and J lost 0, with 11 bases in between. The CDR3 DNA reads as TGTGCCAGCAGCGTAGCGCCGGGAACTAGCACAGATACGCAGTATTTT. This gives the protein CASSVAPGTSTDTQYF. Filled out from reference TRBV9 and TRBJ2-3, the complete variable domain reads DSGVTQTPKHLITATGQRVTLRCSPRSGDLSVYWYQQSLDQGLQFLIQYYNGEERAKGNILERFSAQQFPDLHSELNLSSLELGDSALYFCASSVAPGTSTDTQYFGPGTRLTVL.

This clonotype was seen many times. This chain connects TRBV29-1 to TRBJ2-7; 7 bases are a match to TRBD2. This CDR3 is 13 amino acids long. CDR1 SQVTM and CDR2 ANQGSEA come from the germline V gene. With V trimmed by 6 bases and J by 7 bases, 12 bases remained unmatched. The CDR3, as DNA: TGCAGCGTAATTTCAGCGGGGCGCGGGGAGCAGTACTTC. This sequence encodes CSVISAGRGEQYF.

A remark on this clonotype: A clone one base away is much larger, so this may be a read error. This chain joins TRBV12-3 or TRBV12-4 and TRBJ2-7, with a tentative D call TRBD1 (6 bases). V lost 5 bases to trimming and J lost 3 bases, with 17 bases between them. This CDR3 spans 15 amino acids. The CDR3 coding sequence is TGTGCCAGCAGTCCTGGGACAAGGGGCGGCTACGAGCAGTACTTC. Amino acid sequence: CASSPGTRGGYEQYF.

The genes are TRBV14 and TRBJ2-3; D uncertain. V lost 3 bases, J lost 0 bases, and 4 bases lay in between. CDR1 and CDR2 (germline): SGHDN, FVKESK. CDR3 size: 13 residues. CDR3 amino acids: CASSHYSTDTQYF. The CDR3 DNA sequence: TGTGCCAGCAGCCATTACAGCACAGATACGCAGTATTTT.

This chain joins TRBV6-2 or TRBV6-3 and TRBJ1-1; weak D call: TRBD1 (6 bases). Germline assignment: CDR1 MNHEY and CDR2 SVGEGT. The V end was cut by 6 bases, the J end by 0 bases, with 14 bases between. There are 15 residues in the CDR3. The CDR3 loop is CASSRGPLMNTEAFF. CDR3 sequence (DNA): TGTGCCAGCAGCAGGGGACCGCTCATGAACACTGAAGCTTTCTTT.

The gene calls are TRBV7-2 and TRBJ2-1; unclear D gene. V lost 0 bases, J lost 4 bases, and 10 bases lay in between. Germline V gene lookup returns CDR1 SGHTA and CDR2 FQGNSA. The CDR3 covers 15 residues. The CDR3 DNA reads TGTGCCAGCAGCTTAGCAGGGATTAGGTACAATGAGCAGTTCTTC. This codes for CASSLAGIRYNEQFF. Looking up the rest from reference TRBV7-2 and TRBJ2-1 gives the full variable domain: GAGVSQSPSNKVTEKGKDVELRCDPISGHTALYWYRQSLGQGLEFLIYFQGNSAPDKSGLPSDRFSAERTGGSVSTLTIQRTQQEDSAVYLCASSLAGIRYNEQFFGPGTRLTVL.

This sequence joins TRBV9 and TRBJ2-3; D remains ambiguous. Looked up from germline, CDR1 is SGDLS and CDR2 is YYNGEE. There are 13 residues in the CDR3. V was trimmed by 2 bases and J by 6 bases, leaving 10 bases between them. CDR3: CASSVGMRDTQYF. The CDR3 coding sequence is TGTGCCAGCAGCGTCGGCATGCGGGATACGCAGTATTTT.

This clonotype has just a few counts. The gene calls are TRBV4-3 and TRBJ2-3, with a tentative D call TRBD1 (5 bases). V lost 0 bases and J 2 bases, leaving 12 bases between the germline ends. The CDR3 runs 16 residues. In germline, CDR1 is LGHNA, CDR2 YSLEER. The CDR3 bases are TGCGCCAGCAGCCAAGATAGGGGCCAGGCCACAGATACGCAGTATTTT. Amino acids: CASSQDRGQATDTQYF.

The genes are TRBV11-1 and TRBJ2-3, with D possibly being TRBD2 (5 bases). V was trimmed by 4 bases and J by 0 bases, leaving 20 bases between them. The CDR3 spans 18 residues. CDR1 is SGHAT, CDR2 FQDESV, per germline (reference sequence). CDR3 sequence: CASSYPSRRASSTDTQYF. CDR3 nucleotides: TGTGCCAGCAGCTACCCGTCTCGGCGGGCCAGTAGCACAGATACGCAGTATTTT.

The chain links TRBV20-1 to TRBJ2-3; TRBD2 agrees at 9 bases. The CDR3 is made up of 17 amino acids. Germline assignment: CDR1 DFQATT and CDR2 SNEGSKA (reference sequence). Here the CDR3 reads CCFRVLAGRGSTDTQYF. The CDR3 DNA reads as TGCTGCTTTAGAGTTCTAGCGGGGAGAGGAAGCACAGATACGCAGTATTTT.

The rearrangement uses TRBV6-5 and TRBJ1-2; D remains unclear. Germline V gene data show CDR1 as MNHEY and CDR2 as SVGAGI. CDR3 length: 13 amino acids. The V and J ends lost 5 bases and 8 bases respectively, with 15 bases between them. The CDR3 loop is CASSNGVAGGYTF. The CDR3 DNA follows: TGTGCCAGCAGTAACGGGGTGGCGGGAGGCTACACCTTC.

V and J are TRBV3-1 and TRBJ2-3; 9 bases line up with TRBD2. The V gene's germline CDR1 is LGHDT and CDR2 YNNKEL (reference sequence). The CDR3 runs 16 residues. Trimming took 4 bases from V and 4 from J; bases not matched to a gene: 9. CDR3 DNA: TGTGCCAGCAGCCCTCTGGGCGGGGGGGTGGCAGATACGCAGTATTTT. Protein sequence: CASSPLGGGVADTQYF.

This clonotype was detected a few times. The chain employs TRBV12-3 or TRBV12-4 and TRBJ1-1; D is undetermined. This CDR3 contains 15 residues. The ends were cut back, 8 bases at V and 5 bases at J, with 21 bases in the middle. CDR3 residues: CASHPWVVARTEAFF. The DNA of the CDR3 is TGTGCCAGCCACCCCTGGGTAGTGGCGAGGACTGAAGCTTTCTTT.

This clonotype has a handful of counts. CDR3 bases: TGCGCCAGCAGCTTCCGGACAGGGAGGGATTCACCCCTCCACTTT. The encoded protein is CASSFRTGRDSPLHF. The rearrangement joins TRBV5-1 to TRBJ1-6; TRBD1 matches 8 bases. Germline CDR1 and CDR2: SGHRS and YFSETQ. The ends lost 2 bases at V and 8 bases at J; junction bases unmatched: 6. This CDR3 has 15 residues.

This clonotype was seen only a few times. The rearrangement links TRBV20-1 to TRBJ2-7; tentative D call: TRBD1 (6 bases). Trimming pared 3 bases from V and 0 bases from J, leaving 12 bases between. The germline CDR1 and CDR2 sequences are DFQATT and SNEGSKA (reference sequence). This CDR3 has 14 residues. The CDR3 here is CSASQAGVSYEQYF. CDR3 DNA sequence: TGCAGTGCTAGCCAGGCAGGGGTCTCCTACGAGCAGTACTTC.

This clonotype was counted only a few times. The DNA is left out, because the CDR3 cannot be placed on it with certainty; the CDR3 is given as TCRdb lists it. The chain links TRBV28 to TRBJ1-1. The germline CDR1 and CDR2 sequences are MDHEN and SYDVKM. The CDR3 sequence runs 17 residues, both termini included. The CDR3 spells CASSFSTSRRGNTEAFF.

This clonotype was found a few times. V and J are TRBV7-8 and TRBJ2-7; 9 bases line up with TRBD1. This CDR3 has 15 amino acids. CDR1 SGHVS and CDR2 FQNEAQ come from the germline V gene. The J segment lost 0 bases and the V segment lost 5 bases, leaving 5 bases of the junction unmatched. The CDR3 loop reads CASSARGQGSYEQYF. CDR3 nucleotide sequence: TGTGCCAGCAGCGCCCGGGGACAGGGCTCCTACGAGCAGTACTTC.

This clonotype was recorded a few times. V usage is TRBV6-2 or TRBV6-3 and J usage is TRBJ2-5, with D tentatively TRBD1 or TRBD2 (5 bases each). Per germline, CDR1 MNHEY and CDR2 SVGEGT. The CDR3 is 14 amino acids. The V end was cut by 7 bases, the J end by 5 bases, with 17 bases between. This CDR3 is CASTWMGVRETQYF. The DNA of the CDR3 is TGTGCCAGCACCTGGATGGGGGTTCGTGAGACCCAGTACTTC.

There are many counts of this clonotype. The V and J genes are TRBV2 and TRBJ2-1, with D unresolved. V lost 7 bases, J lost 2 bases, and 3 bases lay in between. CDR3 length equals 11 residues. Germline V gene data show CDR1 as SNHLY and CDR2 as FYNNEI. The CDR3 DNA is TGTGCCAGCAACCCCTACAATGAGCAGTTCTTC. Protein sequence: CASNPYNEQFF.

This clonotype showed up many times. The CDR3 sequence is CASSLGGQGTSYGYTF. CDR3 coding DNA: TGTGCCAGCAGCTTAGGCGGACAGGGGACCTCCTATGGCTACACCTTC. The chain has TRBV7-2 and TRBJ1-2; 9 bases are a match to TRBD1. Germline-derived CDR1 and CDR2 are SGHTA and FQGNSA. The CDR3 extends over 16 amino acids. V gave up 1 base and J gave up 4 bases; unmatched junction bases: 7.

V is TRBV20-1 and J is TRBJ2-1, with 10 bases matching TRBD2. The CDR3 totals 14 residues. The V segment lost 6 bases and the J segment 7 bases; nucleotides outside the gene matches: 9. CDR1 and CDR2 from the germline V gene are DFQATT and SNEGSKA (reference sequence). CDR3 coding DNA: TGCAGTGCCGGAGCGGGAGGGCCGATGAATGAGCAGTTCTTC. Amino acids: CSAGAGGPMNEQFF.

This chain joins TRBV7-9 and TRBJ2-4; D is ambiguous. The CDR3 covers 12 residues. The V gene's germline CDR1 is SEHNR and CDR2 FQNEAQ (reference sequence). The CDR3 region is CSFEGPKNIQYF. The DNA for the CDR3 is TGTTCGTTTGAAGGCCCCAAAAACATTCAGTACTTC.

The rearrangement links TRBV27 to TRBJ2-1, with D unclear. Trimming removed 5 bases from V and 2 bases from J, with 10 bases in between. This CDR3 comprises 14 residues. Germline V gives CDR1 MNHEY, CDR2 SMNVEV (reference sequence). CDR3 nucleotides: TGTGCCAGCAGTCCCCCTTACGCCTACAATGAGCAGTTCTTC. Translating gives CASSPPYAYNEQFF.